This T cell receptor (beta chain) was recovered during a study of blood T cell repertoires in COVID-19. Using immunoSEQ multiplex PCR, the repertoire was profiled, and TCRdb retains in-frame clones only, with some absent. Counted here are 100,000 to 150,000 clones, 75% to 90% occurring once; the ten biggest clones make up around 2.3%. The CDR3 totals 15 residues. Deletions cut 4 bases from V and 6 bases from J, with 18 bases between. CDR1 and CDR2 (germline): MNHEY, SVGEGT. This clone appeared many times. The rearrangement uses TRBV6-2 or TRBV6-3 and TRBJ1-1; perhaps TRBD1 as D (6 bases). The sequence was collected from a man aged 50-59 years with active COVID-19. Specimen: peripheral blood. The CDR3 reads CASSSHRADMPEAFF. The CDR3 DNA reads TGTGCCAGCAGTTCCCACAGGGCGGATATGCCTGAAGCTTTCTTT.